Sequencing of this TCR beta chain was carried out in a study of shared clonotypes between healthy human individuals. Study details: Plates per donor: three CD4 naive, three CD4 memory, two CD8 naive, one CD8 memory. Findings and caveats of the study: Some naive CD4 clonotypes, around 5%, turned up in common across a handful of donors.

Turning to this clone: What it binds is not known.

The CDR3 runs to 17 residues. Germline V gives CDR1 SGHNT, CDR2 YYREEE (reference sequence). Deletions cut 4 bases from V and 3 bases from J, with 23 bases between. Several immunoSEQ plates received, in even portions, the genomic DNA of each subset. Sequenced by immunoSEQ multiplex PCR; TCRdb stores in-frame clones only, minus some. Of about 96,000 clones listed, 60% to 75% were seen once; the top ten hold approximately 53%. The rearrangement joins TRBV5-4 to TRBJ2-7; D possibly matches TRBD1 or TRBD2 (6 bases each). Sample: memory CD8+ T cells sorted from blood. Described subset: CD45RO+ cells pooled with CCR7-negative TemRA cells. The receptor was isolated from a man aged 25 to 40 in good health. CDR3 DNA: TGTGCCAGCAGCCCCGCGGGACACAAACCTAATCGCTACGAGCAGTACTTC. Translating it yields CASSPAGHKPNRYEQYF.